This T cell receptor (beta chain) was observed in a study of post-analysis software for immune sequencing data. Germline CDR1 and CDR2: SGHNT and YENEEA. V shed 2 bases, J shed 3 bases, and the junction held 7 bases outside the gene matches. This CDR3 has 15 residues. In regard to this clonotype: The target antigen is unknown.

Study findings and constraints: Patients showed TRBV5-6, TRBV5-1 and TRBV20-1 among about five TRBV segments more frequent than in controls. Multiple sclerosis patients had significantly lower normalized Chao1 diversity than controls.

Carried by the TCR beta cDNA libraries were unique molecular identifiers. TCRdb reprocessed the PCR reads with MiXCR, giving one entry per CDR3 protein. This sample has about 820,000 distinct CDR3 sequences, with approximately 57% found just once. The source of this sequence is a girl aged 5 to 17 with multiple sclerosis. The sequenced sample was blood. The chain couples TRBV11-3 to TRBJ2-7, with 7 nucleotides matching TRBD1. CDR3 nucleotide sequence: TGTGCCAGCAGCTTATCTGGGACAGATAACTACGAGCAGTACTTC. Translated, it gives CASSLSGTDNYEQYF.